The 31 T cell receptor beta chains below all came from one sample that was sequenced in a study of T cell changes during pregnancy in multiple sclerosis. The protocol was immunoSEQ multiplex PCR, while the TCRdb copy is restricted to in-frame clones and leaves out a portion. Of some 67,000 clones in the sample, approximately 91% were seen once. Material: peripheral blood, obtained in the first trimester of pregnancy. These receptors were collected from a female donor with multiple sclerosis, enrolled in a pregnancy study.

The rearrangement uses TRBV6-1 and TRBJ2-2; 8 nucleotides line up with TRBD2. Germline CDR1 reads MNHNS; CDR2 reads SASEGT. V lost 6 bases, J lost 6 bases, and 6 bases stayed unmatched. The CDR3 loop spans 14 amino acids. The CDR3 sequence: CASRGLGVAGELFF. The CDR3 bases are TGTGCCAGCAGGGGACTAGGGGTCGCCGGGGAGCTGTTTTTT.

In DNA form, the CDR3 reads TGTGCCAGCAGCGTAGGAATGGGAGCCTATGGCTACACCTTC. Translation: CASSVGMGAYGYTF. The rearrangement links TRBV9 to TRBJ1-2; D is unclear. The germline gives CDR1 SGDLS, CDR2 YYNGEE. V was pared by 0 bases and J by 4 bases, with 10 bases between. This CDR3 spans 14 amino acids.

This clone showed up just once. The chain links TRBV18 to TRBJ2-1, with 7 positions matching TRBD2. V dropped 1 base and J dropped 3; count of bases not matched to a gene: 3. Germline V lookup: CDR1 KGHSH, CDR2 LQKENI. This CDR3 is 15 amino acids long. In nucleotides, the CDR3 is TGTGCCAGCTCACCACGTGCGGGGGACTACAATGAGCAGTTCTTC. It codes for CASSPRAGDYNEQFF.

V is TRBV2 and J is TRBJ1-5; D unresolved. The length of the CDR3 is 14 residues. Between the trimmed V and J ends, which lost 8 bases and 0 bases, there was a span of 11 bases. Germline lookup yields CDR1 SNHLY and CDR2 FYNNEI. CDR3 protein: CASGGIFSNQPQHF. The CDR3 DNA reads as TGTGCCAGCGGAGGGATTTTTAGCAATCAGCCCCAGCATTTT.

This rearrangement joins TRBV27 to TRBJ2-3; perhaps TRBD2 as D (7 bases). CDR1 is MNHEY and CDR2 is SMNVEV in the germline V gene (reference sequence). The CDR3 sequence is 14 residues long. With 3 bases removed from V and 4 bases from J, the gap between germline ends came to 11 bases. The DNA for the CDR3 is TGTGCCAGCAGTTTGGGGGGGCTGGCAGATACGCAGTATTTT. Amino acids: CASSLGGLADTQYF.

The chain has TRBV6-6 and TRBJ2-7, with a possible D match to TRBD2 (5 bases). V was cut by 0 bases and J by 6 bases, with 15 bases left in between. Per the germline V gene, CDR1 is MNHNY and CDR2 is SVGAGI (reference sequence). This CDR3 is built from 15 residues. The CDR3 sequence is CASSYSLASRSEQYF. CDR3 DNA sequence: TGTGCCAGCAGTTACTCTCTAGCCTCCCGGTCCGAGCAGTACTTC.

CDR3 in amino acids: CASGRGQGNNQPQHF. CDR3 nucleotides: TGTGCCAGCGGGAGGGGCCAGGGAAACAATCAGCCCCAGCATTTT. The chain couples TRBV6-5 to TRBJ1-5, with TRBD1 as a possible D gene (5 bases). Trimming took off 8 bases at V and 3 bases at J, with 17 bases between the two ends. The CDR3 is made up of 15 amino acids. The germline V gene encodes CDR1 MNHEY and CDR2 SVGAGI.

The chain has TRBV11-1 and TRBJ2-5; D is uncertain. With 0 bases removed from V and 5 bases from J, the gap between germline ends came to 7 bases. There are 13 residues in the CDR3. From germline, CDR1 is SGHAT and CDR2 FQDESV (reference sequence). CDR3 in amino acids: CASSLATIETQYF. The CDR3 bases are TGTGCCAGCAGCTTAGCAACTATCGAGACCCAGTACTTC.

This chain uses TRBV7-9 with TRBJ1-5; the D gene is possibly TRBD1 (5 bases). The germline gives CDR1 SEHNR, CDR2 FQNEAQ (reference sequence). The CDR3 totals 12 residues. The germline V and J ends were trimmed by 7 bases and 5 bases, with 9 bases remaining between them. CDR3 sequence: CASTLGDQPQHF. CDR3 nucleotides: TGTGCCAGCACCCTAGGGGATCAGCCCCAGCATTTT.

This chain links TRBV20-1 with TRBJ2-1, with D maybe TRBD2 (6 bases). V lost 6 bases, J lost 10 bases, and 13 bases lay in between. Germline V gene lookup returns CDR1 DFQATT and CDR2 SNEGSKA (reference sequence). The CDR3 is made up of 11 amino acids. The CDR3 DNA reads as TGCAGTGCCCAGGACTATCGGGAGCAGTTCTTC. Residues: CSAQDYREQFF.

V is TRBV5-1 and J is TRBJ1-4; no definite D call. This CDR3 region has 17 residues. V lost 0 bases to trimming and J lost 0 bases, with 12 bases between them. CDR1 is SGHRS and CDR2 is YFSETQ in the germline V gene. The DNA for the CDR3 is TGCGCCAGCAGCTTGGGGCCGTACGCCGCAACTAATGAAAAACTGTTTTTT. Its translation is CASSLGPYAATNEKLFF.

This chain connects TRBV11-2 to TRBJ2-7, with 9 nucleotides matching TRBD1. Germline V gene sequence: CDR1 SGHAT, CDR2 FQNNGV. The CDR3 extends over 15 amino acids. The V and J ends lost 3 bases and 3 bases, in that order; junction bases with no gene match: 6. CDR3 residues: CASSFPGQGNYEQYF. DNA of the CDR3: TGTGCCAGCAGCTTTCCGGGACAGGGAAACTACGAGCAGTACTTC.

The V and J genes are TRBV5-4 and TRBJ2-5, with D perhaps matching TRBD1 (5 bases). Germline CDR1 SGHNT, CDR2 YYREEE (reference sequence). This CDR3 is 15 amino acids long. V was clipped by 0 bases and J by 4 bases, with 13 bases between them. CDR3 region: CASSLGGRSRETQYF. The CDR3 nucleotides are TGTGCCAGCAGCTTGGGGGGCCGTAGTCGAGAGACCCAGTACTTC.

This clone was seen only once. DNA of the CDR3: TGTGCCACCGGTCCGGGACTAGCTGGCACCGGGGAGCTGTTTTTT. Amino acid sequence: CATGPGLAGTGELFF. The chain links TRBV2 to TRBJ2-2; 9 nucleotides align to TRBD2. V was clipped by 10 bases and J by 4 bases; unmatched bases: 10. The germline gives CDR1 SNHLY, CDR2 FYNNEI. This CDR3 contains 15 residues.

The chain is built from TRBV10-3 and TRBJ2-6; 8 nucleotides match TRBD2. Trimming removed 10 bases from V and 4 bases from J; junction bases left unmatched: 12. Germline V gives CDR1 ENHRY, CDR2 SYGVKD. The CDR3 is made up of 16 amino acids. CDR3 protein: CATSSTGGPGANVLTF. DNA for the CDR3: TGTGCCACCTCTTCTACGGGGGGGCCCGGGGCCAACGTCCTGACTTTC.

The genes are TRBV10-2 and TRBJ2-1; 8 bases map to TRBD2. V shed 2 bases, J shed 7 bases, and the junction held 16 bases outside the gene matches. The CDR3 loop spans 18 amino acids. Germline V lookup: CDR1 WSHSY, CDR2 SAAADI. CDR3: CASSEGLILADPVNEQFF. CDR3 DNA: TGCGCCAGCAGTGAGGGGCTAATACTAGCGGATCCGGTGAATGAGCAGTTCTTC.

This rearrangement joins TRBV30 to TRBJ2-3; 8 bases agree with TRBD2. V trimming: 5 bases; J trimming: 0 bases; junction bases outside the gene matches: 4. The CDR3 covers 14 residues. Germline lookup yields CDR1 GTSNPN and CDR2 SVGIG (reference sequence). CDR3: CAWRVAGSTDTQYF. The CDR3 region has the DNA TGTGCCTGGCGGGTAGCGGGGAGCACAGATACGCAGTATTTT.

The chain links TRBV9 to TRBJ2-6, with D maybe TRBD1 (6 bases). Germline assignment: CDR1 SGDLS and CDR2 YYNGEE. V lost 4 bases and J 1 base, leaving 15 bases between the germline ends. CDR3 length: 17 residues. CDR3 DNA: TGTGCCAGCAGCTTAGGCCTCACAGGGTCTGGGGCCAACGTCCTGACTTTC. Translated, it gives CASSLGLTGSGANVLTF.

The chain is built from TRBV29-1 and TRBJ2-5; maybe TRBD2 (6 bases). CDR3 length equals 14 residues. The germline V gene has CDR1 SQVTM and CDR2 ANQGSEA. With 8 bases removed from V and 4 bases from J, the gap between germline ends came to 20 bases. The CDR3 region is CSLTGGEVGETQYF. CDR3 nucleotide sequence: TGCAGCCTCACCGGGGGAGAGGTCGGAGAGACCCAGTACTTC. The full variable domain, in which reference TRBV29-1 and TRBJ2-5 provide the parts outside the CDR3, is SAVISQKPSRDICQRGTSLTIQCQVDSQVTMMFWYRQQPGQSLTLIATANQGSEATYESGFVIDKFPISRPNLTFSTLTVSNMSPEDSSIYLCSLTGGEVGETQYFGPGTRLLVL.

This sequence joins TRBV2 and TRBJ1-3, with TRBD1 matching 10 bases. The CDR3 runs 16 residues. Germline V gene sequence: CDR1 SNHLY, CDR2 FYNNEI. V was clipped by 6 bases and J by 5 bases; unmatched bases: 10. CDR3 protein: CASSDPRGQGRNTIYF. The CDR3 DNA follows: TGTGCCAGCAGCGATCCGCGGGGACAGGGGAGAAACACCATATATTTT.

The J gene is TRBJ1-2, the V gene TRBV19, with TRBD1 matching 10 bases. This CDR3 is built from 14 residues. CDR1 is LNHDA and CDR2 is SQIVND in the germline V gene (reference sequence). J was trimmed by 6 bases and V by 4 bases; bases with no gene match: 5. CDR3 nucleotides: TGTGCCAGTAGTAGACAGGGGGCGGAAAATGGCTACACCTTC. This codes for CASSRQGAENGYTF.

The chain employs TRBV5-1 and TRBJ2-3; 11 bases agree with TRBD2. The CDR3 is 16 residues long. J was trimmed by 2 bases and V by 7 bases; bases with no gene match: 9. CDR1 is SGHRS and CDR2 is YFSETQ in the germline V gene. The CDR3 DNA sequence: TGCGCCAGCGGCAAAACGGGACTAGCGGACACAGATACGCAGTATTTT. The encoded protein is CASGKTGLADTDTQYF.

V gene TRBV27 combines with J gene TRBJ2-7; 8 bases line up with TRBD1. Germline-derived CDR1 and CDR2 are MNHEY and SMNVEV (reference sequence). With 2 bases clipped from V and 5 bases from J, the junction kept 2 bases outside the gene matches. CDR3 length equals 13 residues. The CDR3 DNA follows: TGTGCCAGCAGTTTAGAACAGGGGGACGAGCAGTACTTC. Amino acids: CASSLEQGDEQYF.

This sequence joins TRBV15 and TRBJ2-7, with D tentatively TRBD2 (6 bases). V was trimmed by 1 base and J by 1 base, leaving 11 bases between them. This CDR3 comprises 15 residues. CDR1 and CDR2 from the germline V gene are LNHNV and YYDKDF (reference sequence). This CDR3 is CATSRGRGVSYEQYF. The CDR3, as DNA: TGTGCCACCAGCAGAGGGAGGGGCGTATCCTACGAGCAGTACTTC.

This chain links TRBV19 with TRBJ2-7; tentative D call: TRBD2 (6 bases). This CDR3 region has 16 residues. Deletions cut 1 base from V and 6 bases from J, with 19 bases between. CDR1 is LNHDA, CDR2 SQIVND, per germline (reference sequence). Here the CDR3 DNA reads TGTGCCAGTAGTATAGGTCCGGGACTGGGAGCCGGCGAGCAGTACTTC. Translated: CASSIGPGLGAGEQYF.

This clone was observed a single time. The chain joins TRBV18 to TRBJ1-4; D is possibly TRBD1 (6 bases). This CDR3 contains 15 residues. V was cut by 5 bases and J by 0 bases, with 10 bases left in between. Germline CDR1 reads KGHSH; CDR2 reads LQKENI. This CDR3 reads CASSTDRTTNEKLFF. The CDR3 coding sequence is TGTGCCAGCTCAACCGACAGGACAACTAATGAAAAACTGTTTTTT.

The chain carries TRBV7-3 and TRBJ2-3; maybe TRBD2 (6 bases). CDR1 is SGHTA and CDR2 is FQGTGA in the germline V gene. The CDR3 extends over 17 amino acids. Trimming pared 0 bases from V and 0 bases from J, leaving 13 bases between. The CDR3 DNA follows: TGTGCCAGCAGCTTAACGGCTACGGGGACTAGCACAGATACGCAGTATTTT. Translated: CASSLTATGTSTDTQYF.

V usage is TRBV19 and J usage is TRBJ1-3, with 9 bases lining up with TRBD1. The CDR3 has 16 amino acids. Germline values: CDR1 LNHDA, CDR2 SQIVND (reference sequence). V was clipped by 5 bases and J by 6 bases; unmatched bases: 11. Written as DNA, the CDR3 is TGTGCCAGTAGTCCCGGACAGGGGACTCGGGAAAACACCATATATTTT. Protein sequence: CASSPGQGTRENTIYF.

CDR3 protein: CASSELTGAGNTIYF. The CDR3 region has the DNA TGTGCCAGCAGTGAATTGACGGGGGCTGGAAACACCATATATTTT. The chain recombines TRBV6-1 with TRBJ1-3; possibly TRBD1 for D (5 bases). This CDR3 has 15 residues. Trimming took 2 bases from V and 2 from J, leaving 10 bases between them. The germline gives CDR1 MNHNS, CDR2 SASEGT.

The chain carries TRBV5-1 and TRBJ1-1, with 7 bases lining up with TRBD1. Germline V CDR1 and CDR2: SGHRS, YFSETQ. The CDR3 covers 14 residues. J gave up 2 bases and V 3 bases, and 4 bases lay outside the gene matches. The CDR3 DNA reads TGCGCCAGCAGCTACCGGGACAGCAACACTGAAGCTTTCTTT. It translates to CASSYRDSNTEAFF. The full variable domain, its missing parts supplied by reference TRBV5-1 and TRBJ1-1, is KAGVTQTPRYLIKTRGQQVTLSCSPISGHRSVSWYQQTPGQGLQFLFEYFSETQRNKGNFPGRFSGRQFSNSRSEMNVSTLELGDSALYLCASSYRDSNTEAFFGQGTRLTVV.

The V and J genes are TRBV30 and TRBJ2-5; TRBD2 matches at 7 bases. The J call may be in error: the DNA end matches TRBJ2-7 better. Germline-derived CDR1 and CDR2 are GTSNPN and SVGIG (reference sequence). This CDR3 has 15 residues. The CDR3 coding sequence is TGTGCCTGGAGTCCGACCGGGACTAAGGCCTACGAGCAGTACTTC. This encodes CAWSPTGTKAYEQYF.